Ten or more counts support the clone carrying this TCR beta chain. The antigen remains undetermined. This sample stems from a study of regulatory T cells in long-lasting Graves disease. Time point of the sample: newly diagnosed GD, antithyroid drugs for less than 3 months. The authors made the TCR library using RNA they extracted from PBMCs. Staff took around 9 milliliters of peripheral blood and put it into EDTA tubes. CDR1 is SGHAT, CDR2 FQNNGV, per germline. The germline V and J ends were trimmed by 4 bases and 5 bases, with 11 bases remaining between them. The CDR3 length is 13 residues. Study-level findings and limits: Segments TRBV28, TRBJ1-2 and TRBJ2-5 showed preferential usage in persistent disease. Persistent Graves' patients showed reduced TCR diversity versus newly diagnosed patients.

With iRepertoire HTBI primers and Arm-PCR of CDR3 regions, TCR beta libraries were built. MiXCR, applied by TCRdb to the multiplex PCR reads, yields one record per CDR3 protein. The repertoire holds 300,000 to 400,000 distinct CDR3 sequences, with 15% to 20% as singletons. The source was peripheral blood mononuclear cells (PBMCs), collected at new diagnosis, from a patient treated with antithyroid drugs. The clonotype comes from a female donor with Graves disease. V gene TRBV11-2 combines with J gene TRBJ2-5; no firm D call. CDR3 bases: TGTGCCAGCAGCTGGACCTCTACGGAGACCCAGTACTTC. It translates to CASSWTSTETQYF. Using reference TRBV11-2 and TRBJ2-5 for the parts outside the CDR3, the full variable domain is EAGVAQSPRYKIIEKRQSVAFWCNPISGHATLYWYQQILGQGPKLLIQFQNNGVVDDSQLPKDRFSAERLKGVDSTLKIQPAKLEDSAVYLCASSWTSTETQYFGPGTRLLVL.